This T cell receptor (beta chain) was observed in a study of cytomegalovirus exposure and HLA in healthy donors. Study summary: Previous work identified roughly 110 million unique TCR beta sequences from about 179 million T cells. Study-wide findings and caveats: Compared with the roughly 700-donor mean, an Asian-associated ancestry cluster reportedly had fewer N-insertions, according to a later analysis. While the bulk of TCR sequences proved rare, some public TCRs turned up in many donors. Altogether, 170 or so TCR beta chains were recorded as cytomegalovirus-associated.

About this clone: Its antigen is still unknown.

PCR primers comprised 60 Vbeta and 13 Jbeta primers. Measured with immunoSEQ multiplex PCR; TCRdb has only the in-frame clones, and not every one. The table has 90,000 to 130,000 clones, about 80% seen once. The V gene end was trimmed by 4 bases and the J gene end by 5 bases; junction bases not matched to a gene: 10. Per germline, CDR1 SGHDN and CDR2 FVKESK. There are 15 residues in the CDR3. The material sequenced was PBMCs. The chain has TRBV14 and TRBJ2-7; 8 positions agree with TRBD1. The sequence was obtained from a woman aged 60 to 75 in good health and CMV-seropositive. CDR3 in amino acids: CASSLGTGPGHEQYF. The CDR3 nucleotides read TGTGCCAGCAGCCTCGGGACAGGTCCGGGGCACGAGCAGTACTTC.